A single sample is the source of the 17 T cell receptor beta chains below, sequenced in a study of CD8 T cells in ankylosing spondylitis. TCRdb processed the 5' RACE reads anew with MiXCR; each CDR3 protein has one entry. The sample consists of 220,000 or so distinct CDR3 sequences, about 10% of them appearing once. The sequenced sample was blood, either unsorted or a sorted T cell fraction (not recorded which). All receptors come from a male donor with ankylosing spondylitis or in good health (not recorded which).

This chain joins TRBV6-5 and TRBJ2-1; a possible D gene is TRBD1 (5 bases). The ends were cut back, 0 bases at V and 5 bases at J, with 11 bases in the middle. Per the germline V gene, CDR1 is MNHEY and CDR2 is SVGAGI. The CDR3 spans 15 residues. The CDR3 here is CASSYSRGNHNEQFF. The CDR3 DNA sequence: TGTGCCAGCAGTTACTCTAGGGGTAACCACAATGAGCAGTTCTTC.

This chain joins TRBV7-2 and TRBJ1-4; D possibly corresponds to TRBD1 (6 bases). Per the germline V gene, CDR1 is SGHTA and CDR2 is FQGNSA. The CDR3 sequence is 16 residues long. V gave up 6 bases and J gave up 8 bases, with 22 bases separating them. CDR3 sequence (DNA): TGTGCCAGCAGTCTGAGAGGACCGGGGGCGGGCGAAAAACTGTTTTTT. It codes for CASSLRGPGAGEKLFF. Using reference TRBV7-2 and TRBJ1-4 for the parts outside the CDR3, the full variable domain is GAGVSQSPSNKVTEKGKDVELRCDPISGHTALYWYRQSLGQGLEFLIYFQGNSAPDKSGLPSDRFSAERTGGSVSTLTIQRTQQEDSAVYLCASSLRGPGAGEKLFFGSGTQLSVL.

This clonotype was detected a few times. This sequence joins TRBV5-4 and TRBJ2-7, with 7 bases that match TRBD2. V gave up 1 base and J gave up 6 bases; unmatched junction bases: 16. The CDR3 totals 17 residues. CDR1 and CDR2 from the germline V gene are SGHNT and YYREEE (reference sequence). The CDR3 DNA is TGTGCCAGCAGCTTGCCCACCGGGGAGGGGCAAATCTCCGAGCAGTACTTC. Translation: CASSLPTGEGQISEQYF.

This clonotype was recorded at least ten times. The gene calls are TRBV12-3 or TRBV12-4 and TRBJ1-1; no reliable D call. This CDR3 spans 13 amino acids. V lost 6 bases and J lost 8, with 16 bases in between. The CDR3 sequence is CASSPSTIVEAFF. The DNA of the CDR3 is TGTGCCAGCAGCCCCTCGACCATTGTCGAAGCTTTCTTT.

This clonotype showed up just a few times. The chain is built from TRBV11-3 and TRBJ2-2; no definite D call. V was trimmed by 5 bases and J by 5 bases, leaving 9 bases between them. Germline CDR1 SGHNT, CDR2 YENEEA. The CDR3 spans 13 residues. CDR3 in amino acids: CASSTGYTGELFF. CDR3 bases: TGTGCCAGCAGCACGGGTTATACCGGGGAGCTGTTTTTT. The whole variable domain, remainder taken from reference TRBV11-3 and TRBJ2-2, is EAGVVQSPRYKIIEKKQPVAFWCNPISGHNTLYWYLQNLGQGPELLIRYENEEAVDDSQLPKDRFSAERLKGVDSTLKIQPAELGDSAVYLCASSTGYTGELFFGEGSRLTVL.

In DNA, the CDR3 is TGCAGTGCCATATACACAGTAAACACTGAAGCTTTCTTT. Protein: CSAIYTVNTEAFF. V usage is TRBV20-1 and J usage is TRBJ1-1, with no clear D. The CDR3 totals 13 residues. From germline, CDR1 is DFQATT and CDR2 SNEGSKA (reference sequence). V dropped 6 bases and J dropped 2 bases, with 13 bases sitting between them.

This clonotype was observed at least ten times. The chain couples TRBV7-9 to TRBJ1-1; TRBD1 aligns across 10 bases. Germline lookup yields CDR1 SEHNR and CDR2 FQNEAQ (reference sequence). V shed 5 bases and J 3 bases; nucleotides not matched to a gene: 6. The CDR3 runs to 15 residues. CDR3 protein: CASSKRQGADTEAFF. The CDR3 DNA reads as TGTGCCAGCAGCAAAAGACAGGGGGCTGACACTGAAGCTTTCTTT. The whole variable domain, remainder taken from reference TRBV7-9 and TRBJ1-1, is DTGVSQNPRHKITKRGQNVTFRCDPISEHNRLYWYRQTLGQGPEFLTYFQNEAQLEKSRLLSDRFSAERPKGSFSTLEIQRTEQGDSAMYLCASSKRQGADTEAFFGQGTRLTVV.

This clonotype was recorded many times. The J gene is TRBJ2-5, the V gene TRBV29-1; no firm D call. CDR3 length: 12 amino acids. Germline-derived CDR1 and CDR2 are SQVTM and ANQGSEA. V was pared by 4 bases and J by 2 bases, with 8 bases between. CDR3 sequence (DNA): TGCAGCGTTGTAGGCGCTCAAGAGACCCAGTACTTC. Translating gives CSVVGAQETQYF. Full variable domain (remainder filled in from reference TRBV29-1 and TRBJ2-5): SAVISQKPSRDICQRGTSLTIQCQVDSQVTMMFWYRQQPGQSLTLIATANQGSEATYESGFVIDKFPISRPNLTFSTLTVSNMSPEDSSIYLCSVVGAQETQYFGPGTRLLVL.

This clonotype was picked up a small number of times. The chain has TRBV5-1 and TRBJ2-1; 10 bases map to TRBD1. The trim removed 3 bases at V and 8 bases at J, leaving 5 bases unmatched. This CDR3 is 14 amino acids long. Germline V gene sequence: CDR1 SGHRS, CDR2 YFSETQ. CDR3 amino acids: CASSWMTGGDEQFF. CDR3 nucleotides: TGCGCCAGCAGCTGGATGACAGGGGGCGATGAGCAGTTCTTC.

The chain combines TRBV27 with TRBJ2-1, with D possibly TRBD2 on 6 matching bases. Deletions cut 1 base from V and 0 bases from J, with 10 bases between. CDR1 is MNHEY, CDR2 SMNVEV, per germline (reference sequence). The CDR3 runs to 16 residues. The CDR3 protein is CASSLWRASSYNEQFF. The CDR3 DNA sequence: TGTGCCAGCAGTTTATGGAGGGCAAGCTCCTACAATGAGCAGTTCTTC.

In its sample, this clonotype was seen many times. The chain joins TRBV12-3 or TRBV12-4 to TRBJ1-4; a weak D match, TRBD1 (6 bases). Trimming took off 5 bases at V and 4 bases at J, with 14 bases between the two ends. This CDR3 spans 15 amino acids. The CDR3: CASSTRQVLNEKLFF. CDR3 coding DNA: TGTGCCAGCAGTACCCGACAGGTTCTTAATGAAAAACTGTTTTTT.

This chain uses TRBV7-3 with TRBJ2-1; D is possibly TRBD2 (6 bases). V was shortened by 5 bases and J by 9 bases, with 14 bases between the two germline ends. This CDR3 comprises 13 residues. Germline CDR1 is SGHTA and CDR2 is FQGTGA. CDR3 amino acids: CASSEGLVGEQFF. The CDR3 bases are TGTGCCAGCAGCGAGGGACTTGTCGGTGAGCAGTTCTTC.

The table lists this clonotype with many counts. The chain uses TRBV5-1 and TRBJ1-4; perhaps TRBD1 as D (5 bases). This CDR3 is 15 amino acids long. Germline V gene lookup returns CDR1 SGHRS and CDR2 YFSETQ. Between the trimmed V and J ends, which lost 2 bases and 7 bases, there was a span of 15 bases. CDR3 loop: CASSFGHISGEKLFF. The CDR3 nucleotides read TGCGCCAGCAGCTTTGGACATATCTCCGGTGAAAAACTGTTTTTT.

This clonotype was counted at least ten times. This chain links TRBV7-9 with TRBJ2-5; TRBD1 agrees at 8 bases. Germline V CDR1 and CDR2: SEHNR, FQNEAQ (reference sequence). The trim removed 1 base at V and 5 bases at J, leaving 6 bases unmatched. The CDR3 contains 15 residues. CDR3 nucleotide sequence: TGTGCCAGCAGCTTAGGGGCAGGGGGCCGGGAGACCCAGTACTTC. Its translation is CASSLGAGGRETQYF.

There are a few counts of this clonotype. The chain combines TRBV30 with TRBJ1-5; D call uncertain. The germline gives CDR1 GTSNPN, CDR2 SVGIG (reference sequence). This CDR3 contains 18 residues. Deletions cut 2 bases from V and 0 bases from J, with 20 bases between. Here the CDR3 reads CAWSRSDGRSYSNQPQHF. The CDR3 nucleotides read TGTGCCTGGAGTAGATCCGACGGCAGGAGTTATAGCAATCAGCCCCAGCATTTT.

This clonotype appeared many times. The CDR3: CASSKGPSYNSPLHF. CDR3 nucleotides: TGTGCCAGCAGTAAGGGACCGAGCTATAATTCACCCCTCCACTTT. V gene TRBV27 combines with J gene TRBJ1-6; tentative D call: TRBD1 (5 bases). The V and J ends lost 5 bases and 3 bases respectively, with 11 bases between them. This CDR3 is 15 amino acids long. Germline CDR1 and CDR2: MNHEY and SMNVEV (reference sequence).

This clonotype was seen ten or more times. The rearrangement links TRBV5-6 to TRBJ2-7; no reliable D call. V was pared by 3 bases and J by 7 bases, with 8 bases between. The CDR3 runs 11 residues. The germline V gene has CDR1 SGHDT and CDR2 YYEEEE. CDR3 sequence: CASSSAIEQYF. Here the CDR3 DNA reads TGTGCCAGCAGCTCGGCTATAGAGCAGTACTTC.